What follows are 10 T cell receptor beta chains derived from one specimen sequenced in a study of shared clonotypes between healthy human individuals. Generated by immunoSEQ multiplex PCR, the TCRdb table keeps only in-frame clones and is missing some. The profile shows roughly 2,000,000 clones, over 85% of them singletons. Selected positively for CCR7 and CD45RO-negative, naive CD8 cells excluded terminally differentiated effector memory CD45RA+ cells. Sequencing was done on a sample of naive CD8+ T cells from PBMCs. The receptors shown here come from a man aged 18 to 29 in good health. Some clones in this sample may be carry-over from other donors' samples.

The V call is TRBV7-9, the J call TRBJ2-3; 10 bases align to TRBD2. Losses at the gene ends were 5 bases for V and 0 bases for J; bases not matched to a gene: 11. The germline V gene has CDR1 SEHNR and CDR2 FQNEAQ (reference sequence). The CDR3 contains 18 residues. The CDR3 nucleotides are TGTGCCAGCAGCGGGGCTGAGGTAGCGGGGGGAAGCACAGATACGCAGTATTTT. Translating gives CASSGAEVAGGSTDTQYF. Supplemented by reference TRBV7-9 and TRBJ2-3, the full variable domain reads DTGVSQNPRHKITKRGQNVTFRCDPISEHNRLYWYRQTLGQGPEFLTYFQNEAQLEKSRLLSDRFSAERPKGSFSTLEIQRTEQGDSAMYLCASSGAEVAGGSTDTQYFGPGTRLTVL.

Comment on this clone: The sample holds other DNA sequences that translate to the same CDR3. The chain uses TRBV6-5 and TRBJ2-5, with D tentatively TRBD1 (6 bases). In germline, CDR1 is MNHEY, CDR2 SVGAGI. V dropped 5 bases and J dropped 4 bases, with 11 bases sitting between them. The CDR3 consists of 13 residues. The chain's CDR3 is CASSPTGGETQYF. The CDR3 coding sequence is TGTGCCAGCAGTCCGACAGGAGGAGAGACCCAGTACTTC.

This clone came up once. The J gene is TRBJ2-2, the V gene TRBV5-1; 8 bases align to TRBD1. The CDR3 has 13 amino acids. Germline CDR1 is SGHRS and CDR2 is YFSETQ. V lost 4 bases, J lost 6 bases, and 2 bases stayed unmatched. CDR3 nucleotides: TGCGCCAGCAGCGAGACAGGGGCCGGGGAGCTGTTTTTT. Protein product: CASSETGAGELFF.

The chain couples TRBV4-3 to TRBJ1-1; TRBD1 agrees at 10 bases. The V segment lost 3 bases and the J segment 4 bases; nucleotides outside the gene matches: 5. CDR3 length: 15 amino acids. Germline CDR1 LGHNA, CDR2 YSLEER. DNA for the CDR3: TGCGCCAGCAGCCAGGTGACAGGGGGCCTCACTGAAGCTTTCTTT. Protein product: CASSQVTGGLTEAFF.

V and J are TRBV27 and TRBJ2-7, with 7 bases identical to TRBD2. CDR3 size: 15 residues. CDR1 is MNHEY, CDR2 SMNVEV, per germline (reference sequence). With 2 bases clipped from V and 8 bases from J, the junction kept 12 bases outside the gene matches. The CDR3 coding sequence is TGTGCCAGCAGTTTACTAGCGGACCCGGATTTCCAGCAGTACTTC. Amino acids: CASSLLADPDFQQYF.

This chain joins TRBV5-3 and TRBJ1-6, with unresolved D. TRBV5-3 is an ORF, and what it does is uncertain. Trimming removed 2 bases from V and 5 bases from J, with 11 bases in between. The CDR3 is 15 residues long. CDR3 protein: CARSLGRENNSPLHF. The DNA for the CDR3 is TGTGCCAGAAGCTTAGGAAGGGAGAATAATTCACCCCTCCACTTT.

This clone showed up many times. Other DNA sequences from this sample encode an identical CDR3 as well. The chain is built from TRBV27 and TRBJ2-7; D is perhaps TRBD1 or TRBD2 (5 bases each). The germline V and J ends were trimmed by 3 bases and 0 bases, with 6 bases remaining between them. Germline loops: CDR1 MNHEY, CDR2 SMNVEV (reference sequence). The CDR3 spans 13 residues. The CDR3 DNA is TGTGCCAGCAGTTTCGGGGCCTCCTACGAGCAGTACTTC. Its translation: CASSFGASYEQYF.

CDR3 residues: CASREGQNTEAFF. Written as DNA, the CDR3 is TGTGCCAGTAGGGAAGGACAGAACACTGAAGCTTTCTTT. V is TRBV19 and J is TRBJ1-1; D perhaps matches TRBD1 (5 bases). Trimming took off 6 bases at V and 1 base at J, with 9 bases between the two ends. There are 13 residues in the CDR3. From germline, CDR1 is LNHDA and CDR2 SQIVND (reference sequence).

The chain is built from TRBV5-1 and TRBJ2-2; possible D gene TRBD1, 8 bases. The CDR3 sequence is 19 residues long. CDR1 and CDR2 (germline): SGHRS, YFSETQ. V dropped 2 bases and J dropped 6 bases, with 26 bases sitting between them. CDR3 in DNA: TGCGCCAGCAGCTTTGGGACTAAGGGGACGGACAGGGTCCCCGGGGAGCTGTTTTTT. Its protein product is CASSFGTKGTDRVPGELFF.

Only one count was recorded for this clone. This chain joins TRBV29-1 and TRBJ2-7; 9 nucleotides line up with TRBD1. The CDR3 extends over 14 amino acids. V lost 6 bases and J lost 5; bases outside the gene matches: 11. CDR1 is SQVTM and CDR2 is ANQGSEA in the germline V gene. DNA of the CDR3: TGCAGCGTAGTGACCGGGACAGGGACGCACGAGCAGTACTTC. Translated, it gives CSVVTGTGTHEQYF.